This TCR beta chain appears in the sequencing data of a study of beta chain features in type 1 diabetes. This clone was seen more than once but under ten times. Its target is unknown. Between the trimmed V and J ends, which lost 1 base and 2 bases, there was a span of 9 bases. The CDR3 has 14 residues. The germline CDR1 and CDR2 sequences are MDHEN and SYDVKM. All of the isolated RNA was reverse transcribed, so expressed TCRB transcripts were sequenced. Produced via immunoSEQ multiplex PCR; TCRdb's table is partial and in-frame only. The sample records approximately 730,000 clones, about an eighth being singletons. General observations from the study: When VDJ junctions were examined, type 1 diabetes patients showed fewer insertions and more deletions. Among patients with Type 1 diabetes, TCRB CDR3s were moderately but significantly shorter in every one of the four CD4+ subsets.

This sequence originates from a man aged 18 to 30 with type 1 diabetes. J is TRBJ2-7 and V is TRBV28, with a weak D call TRBD1 (5 bases). Sequencing was carried out using naive CD4+ T cells from blood. CDR3 sequence: CASSLSRQPYEQYF. The DNA for the CDR3 is TGTGCCAGCAGTTTATCCCGACAGCCCTACGAGCAGTACTTC.